These 26 T cell receptor beta chains were all obtained from the same sample, sequenced in a study of blood T cells in healthy people across ages. For the second PCR, which ran for about 7 to 12 cycles, a sample-barcoded 5' primer and a J-beta primer mix were used. TCRdb passed the 5' RACE reads through MiXCR, listing each CDR3 protein once. In the table there are about 1.4 million distinct CDR3 sequences, 55% to 75% of which are singletons. The sequenced sample consisted of blood. The receptors originated from a man aged 18 to 29 in good health.

This chain links TRBV12-3 or TRBV12-4 with TRBJ1-2, with 8 bases matching TRBD1. The CDR3 sequence is 13 residues long. J lost 8 bases, V lost 6 bases, and 8 bases had no gene match. The CDR3, as DNA: TGTGCCAGCAGAGAGGACAGGGTAGGGGGCTACACCTTC. This translates into CASREDRVGGYTF.

This clonotype was picked up one time. The J gene is TRBJ2-3, the V gene TRBV15; D call uncertain. Trimming pared 4 bases from V and 2 bases from J, leaving 16 bases between. CDR3 length: 16 residues. The germline V gene encodes CDR1 LNHNV and CDR2 YYDKDF (reference sequence). The CDR3 DNA sequence: TGTGCCACCAGCACCGATTTAGCCTCAACCACAGATACGCAGTATTTT. Translation gives CATSTDLASTTDTQYF.

The chain couples TRBV18 to TRBJ2-1, with TRBD2 matching over 9 bases. The CDR3 sequence is 19 residues long. Looked up from germline, CDR1 is KGHSH and CDR2 is LQKENI. V shed 4 bases and J 2 bases; nucleotides not matched to a gene: 15. As DNA, the CDR3 is TGTGCCAGCTCACAAAAGGGCCTAGCGGGGCAACTTCCCTACAATGAGCAGTTCTTC. Translated, it gives CASSQKGLAGQLPYNEQFF.

This clonotype was observed a single time. The chain joins TRBV6-2 or TRBV6-3 to TRBJ2-5; 12 positions agree with TRBD2. The CDR3 is made up of 18 amino acids. With V trimmed by 2 bases and J by 1 base, 8 bases remained unmatched. The V gene's germline CDR1 is MNHEY and CDR2 SVGEGT. The DNA of the CDR3 is TGTGCCAGCAGTTACCCACCCGGACTAGCGGGGTTCCAAGAGACCCAGTACTTC. This sequence encodes CASSYPPGLAGFQETQYF.

This clonotype was detected only a few times. V usage is TRBV7-6 and J usage is TRBJ1-5, with TRBD1 as a possible D gene (5 bases). The CDR3 contains 14 residues. Germline values: CDR1 SGHVS, CDR2 FNYEAQ. The V gene lost 5 bases and the J gene lost 4 bases, with 12 bases spanning the gap. CDR3 in amino acids: CASSPTVQNQPQHF. Here the CDR3 DNA reads TGTGCCAGCAGCCCGACAGTCCAGAATCAGCCCCAGCATTTT.

This clonotype was found a few times. The chain couples TRBV12-3 or TRBV12-4 to TRBJ2-3, with a tentative D call TRBD2 (6 bases). The CDR3 has 16 residues. The V end was cut by 4 bases, the J end by 0 bases, with 14 bases between. The CDR3 loop is CASSYLADSSTDTQYF. For the CDR3, the DNA is TGTGCCAGCAGTTACTTAGCGGATTCTAGCACAGATACGCAGTATTTT.

As DNA, the CDR3 is TGCGCCAGCAGCCAAGCCCGGACAGTGGCCATAAATGGCTACACCTTC. Translation gives CASSQARTVAINGYTF. This rearrangement joins TRBV4-1 to TRBJ1-2; TRBD1 is a possible D gene (6 bases). CDR1 MGHRA and CDR2 YSYEKL come from the germline V gene. CDR3 length equals 16 residues. V was clipped by 1 base and J by 6 bases, with 18 bases between them.

The chain combines TRBV20-1 with TRBJ1-5, with a weak D call TRBD1 (6 bases). V was clipped by 2 bases and J by 5 bases, with 10 bases between them. The CDR3 has 13 residues. CDR1 DFQATT and CDR2 SNEGSKA come from the germline V gene (reference sequence). CDR3 nucleotides: TGCAGTGCTAGAAAGCAGGGGTATCAGCCCCAGCATTTT. Translated: CSARKQGYQPQHF.

This chain joins TRBV6-1 and TRBJ2-7; no reliable D call. With 4 bases removed from V and 3 bases from J, the gap between germline ends came to 7 bases. The length of the CDR3 is 12 residues. Germline V CDR1 and CDR2: MNHNS, SASEGT. The CDR3 is CASSGTFYEQYF. CDR3 sequence (DNA): TGTGCCAGCAGTGGGACCTTCTACGAGCAGTACTTC.

The V gene is TRBV20-1, the J gene TRBJ2-5; 13 bases align to TRBD2. In germline, CDR1 is DFQATT, CDR2 SNEGSKA (reference sequence). The CDR3 runs 14 residues. Trimming took 6 bases from V and 4 from J; bases not matched to a gene: 5. This CDR3 reads CSATLAGGRETQYF. The CDR3 bases are TGCAGTGCAACACTAGCGGGAGGGAGAGAGACCCAGTACTTC.

A few counts support this clonotype. The rearrangement joins TRBV20-1 to TRBJ2-1; D possibly corresponds to TRBD1 (5 bases). There are 15 residues in the CDR3. Trimming left V 1 base short and J 3 bases short, with 13 bases between. Germline assignment: CDR1 DFQATT and CDR2 SNEGSKA (reference sequence). In DNA form, the CDR3 reads TGCAGTGCTAGAGGTGAGACAGCCCACTACAATGAGCAGTTCTTC. It codes for CSARGETAHYNEQFF.

This clonotype was counted a few times. The chain recombines TRBV27 with TRBJ2-3; no definite D call. V shed 5 bases and J shed 1 base, with 7 bases lying between them. In germline, CDR1 is MNHEY, CDR2 SMNVEV (reference sequence). The CDR3 loop spans 13 amino acids. CDR3 nucleotide sequence: TGTGCCAGCAGTACCGGACGCACAGATACGCAGTATTTT. It is translated as CASSTGRTDTQYF.

This clonotype was counted at least ten times. The rearrangement links TRBV29-1 to TRBJ2-7; 7 nucleotides align to TRBD1. Germline V gives CDR1 SQVTM, CDR2 ANQGSEA. After removal of 1 base from V and 6 bases from J, the junction contained 3 bases not matched to a gene. This CDR3 is 12 amino acids long. The CDR3 bases are TGCAGCGTTGAAGGGGACAGATCCGAGCAGTACTTC. Translating gives CSVEGDRSEQYF.

This chain connects TRBV20-1 to TRBJ1-5; 8 bases match TRBD1. Germline loops: CDR1 DFQATT, CDR2 SNEGSKA (reference sequence). The CDR3 has 15 amino acids. The trim removed 4 bases at V and 6 bases at J, leaving 11 bases unmatched. CDR3 nucleotides: TGCAGTGCTAAAGGACAGGGCTCGAGTCGTCAGCCCCAGCATTTT. Encoded protein: CSAKGQGSSRQPQHF.

This chain joins TRBV29-1 and TRBJ1-1; D is possibly TRBD1 (5 bases). CDR3 length equals 12 residues. Trimming pared 7 bases from V and 5 bases from J, leaving 14 bases between. CDR1 SQVTM and CDR2 ANQGSEA come from the germline V gene. The CDR3 nucleotides read TGCAGCGCCGACAGACGGTATACTGAAGCTTTCTTT. This sequence encodes CSADRRYTEAFF.

The chain joins TRBV5-1 to TRBJ2-5, with TRBD2 matching 7 bases. This CDR3 spans 15 amino acids. The J segment lost 3 bases and the V segment lost 4 bases, leaving 9 bases of the junction unmatched. From germline, CDR1 is SGHRS and CDR2 YFSETQ. CDR3: CASSAVGAGEETQYF. CDR3 in DNA: TGCGCCAGCAGCGCCGTAGGGGCGGGAGAAGAGACCCAGTACTTC.

This chain joins TRBV18 and TRBJ2-1, with a weak D call TRBD2 (6 bases). The CDR3 contains 13 residues. CDR1 KGHSH and CDR2 LQKENI come from the germline V gene. With 11 bases removed from V and 4 bases from J, the gap between germline ends came to 15 bases. DNA of the CDR3: TGTGCCTTCCGAGGTAGCGGATACAATGAGCAGTTCTTC. Its translation: CAFRGSGYNEQFF.

The DNA of the CDR3 is TGTGCCAGCAGCCAAGGAACAGACAAAGTCGAGCAGTACTTC. It specifies CASSQGTDKVEQYF. The chain uses TRBV3-1 and TRBJ2-7, with D unclear. Germline V lookup: CDR1 LGHDT, CDR2 YNNKEL (reference sequence). V lost 1 base and J 6 bases, leaving 13 bases between the germline ends. CDR3 length: 14 amino acids.

V and J are TRBV6-1 and TRBJ2-1, with 12 bases lining up with TRBD2. The CDR3 is 15 residues long. Per germline, CDR1 MNHNS and CDR2 SASEGT. Trimming took 8 bases from V and 8 from J; bases not matched to a gene: 10. The CDR3 reads CASGRLAGVRDEQFF. CDR3 sequence (DNA): TGTGCCAGCGGACGACTAGCGGGAGTAAGGGATGAGCAGTTCTTC.

The gene calls are TRBV20-1 and TRBJ2-3, with TRBD1 as a possible D gene (6 bases). The germline V gene has CDR1 DFQATT and CDR2 SNEGSKA (reference sequence). The CDR3 runs 13 residues. The CDR3: CGAVAGQTDTQYF. The DNA of the CDR3 is TGCGGCGCTGTGGCCGGACAGACAGATACGCAGTATTTT.

This clonotype was recorded many times. In DNA form, the CDR3 reads TGCAGTGCTAGAGATCCCAGCTCCTACGAGCAGTACTTC. This sequence encodes CSARDPSSYEQYF. The chain joins TRBV20-1 to TRBJ2-7; D is undetermined. Germline lookup yields CDR1 DFQATT and CDR2 SNEGSKA (reference sequence). The CDR3 runs 13 residues. V was trimmed by 0 bases and J by 0 bases, leaving 6 bases between them.

The CDR3 region has the DNA TGTGCCAGCAGTCCTAGCGGGAGCACGTACGAGCAGTACTTC. It encodes CASSPSGSTYEQYF. The chain joins TRBV12-3 or TRBV12-4 to TRBJ2-5; 10 nucleotides match TRBD2. The DNA end is more similar to TRBJ2-7, so the J call may be wrong. This CDR3 is 14 amino acids long.

The chain recombines TRBV25-1 with TRBJ1-1; D is possibly TRBD1 (6 bases). The CDR3 runs 13 residues. Between the trimmed V and J ends, which lost 7 bases and 5 bases, there was a span of 14 bases. The germline V gene encodes CDR1 MGHDK and CDR2 SYGVNS. The CDR3 sequence: CASTNHRETEAFF. CDR3 coding DNA: TGTGCCAGCACAAACCACAGGGAGACTGAAGCTTTCTTT.

J is TRBJ2-3 and V is TRBV28, with TRBD2 matching 9 bases. Trimming cost V 2 bases and J 2 bases; bases outside gene matches: 5. Germline V gene sequence: CDR1 MDHEN, CDR2 SYDVKM. This CDR3 contains 16 residues. The CDR3 is CASSLTGTSTTDTQYF. For the CDR3, the DNA is TGTGCCAGCAGTTTAACCGGGACTAGCACCACAGATACGCAGTATTTT.

This clonotype showed up just once. This chain links TRBV7-2 with TRBJ2-1, with D perhaps TRBD1 (6 bases). The J call may be mistaken, given a closer DNA end match to TRBJ2-7. The CDR3 is 14 amino acids. Germline V CDR1 and CDR2: SGHTA, FQGNSA. DNA of the CDR3: TGTGCCAGCAGCGCAGGACAGTTTCCCTACGAGCAGTACTTC. Protein product: CASSAGQFPYEQYF.

This clonotype was counted a few times. The chain recombines TRBV11-2 with TRBJ2-7; maybe TRBD1 (5 bases). Looked up from germline, CDR1 is SGHAT and CDR2 is FQNNGV. V lost 3 bases and J 1 base, leaving 10 bases between the germline ends. The CDR3 extends over 14 amino acids. The chain's CDR3 is CASSFLRGSYEQYF. DNA for the CDR3: TGTGCCAGCAGCTTCTTAAGGGGTTCCTACGAGCAGTACTTC.